This is a list of T cell receptor beta chains from one sample in a study of blood T cell repertoires in COVID-19. Sequencing was performed with immunoSEQ multiplex PCR; in TCRdb, only in-frame clones are kept and a portion is missing. The repertoire holds hundreds of thousands of clones, with about 82% as singletons. The sequenced material came from PBMCs or T cells enriched from blood (not recorded which). Every receptor here comes from a woman aged 45-65 years who had recovered from COVID-19. Each CDR3 is given with its conserved first and last residue. Clone sizes are given selectively: once, few, many, or a class where the clone is expanded.

v_gene,abundance,CDR3aa
TRBV11-3,-,CASSFDQGLTEAFF
TRBV10-2,once,CASSVPRTHSYEQYF
TRBV30,-,CAWRGDGSYTF
TRBV3-1/TRBV3-2,-,CASSQGRGNEQFF
TRBV19,-,CASSLDFTDTQYF
TRBV6-2/TRBV6-3,-,CASSYSPVGEAFF
TRBV6-6,-,CASSSGRTLREQYF
TRBV6-4,-,CASSEARPSYEQYF
TRBV1,-,CTSSPINRQTPTGPNTEAFF
TRBV6-1,-,CASSEASAGLGYGYTF
TRBV25-1,-,CASSAGVLYEQYF
TRBV27,-,CASSLSPDRGEEKLFF
TRBV7-2,-,CASSLDPGTGNTIYF
TRBV2,-,CASSLQGYEQYF
TRBV4-3,-,CASSPRDRGNYGYTF
TRBV5-1,-,CASSLTSGGTWEQYF
TRBV25-1,few,CASRGGSNQPQHF
TRBV30,-,CAWTPGQGGGYTF
TRBV7-9,-,CASSPGRGDTDTQYF
TRBV3-1/TRBV3-2,few,CASSYRGEQYF
TRBV29-1,-,CSVEVGRGPDTQYF
TRBV30,-,CAWNSAPYNEQFF